This T cell receptor beta chain was sequenced for a study of regulatory T cells in long-lasting Graves disease. At least ten counts were recorded for this clonotype. Researchers made TCR beta libraries by using iRepertoire HTBI primers and running Arm-PCR on CDR3 regions. Each CDR3 protein is one row after TCRdb ran MiXCR on the multiplex PCR reads. This table has 350,000 to 450,000 distinct CDR3 sequences, about 21% appearing once. Time point noted: persistent/refractory GD, antithyroid drugs over 5 years with positive TRAb. The TCR library was made from RNA that had been extracted from PBMCs in TRIzol. Material: peripheral blood mononuclear cells (PBMCs), obtained when the disease was refractory, from a patient treated with antithyroid drugs. This receptor was taken from a female donor with Graves disease.

The CDR3 coding sequence is TGTGCCAGCAGTTTCCCCCGGGACAGAAATCAGCCCCAGCATTTT. This encodes CASSFPRDRNQPQHF. This rearrangement joins TRBV27 to TRBJ1-5, with 7 bases fitting TRBD1. This CDR3 has 15 amino acids. Germline values: CDR1 MNHEY, CDR2 SMNVEV (reference sequence). V dropped 3 bases and J dropped 4; count of bases not matched to a gene: 6.